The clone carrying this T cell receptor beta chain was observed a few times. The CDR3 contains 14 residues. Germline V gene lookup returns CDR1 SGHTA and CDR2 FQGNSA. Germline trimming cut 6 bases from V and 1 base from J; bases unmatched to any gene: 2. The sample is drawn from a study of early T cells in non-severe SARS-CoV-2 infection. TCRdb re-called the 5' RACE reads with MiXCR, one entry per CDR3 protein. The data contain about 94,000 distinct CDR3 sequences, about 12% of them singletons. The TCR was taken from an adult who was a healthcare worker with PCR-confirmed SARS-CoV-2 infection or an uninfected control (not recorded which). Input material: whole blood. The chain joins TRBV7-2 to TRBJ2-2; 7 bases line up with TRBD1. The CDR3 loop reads CASRTGQNTGELFF. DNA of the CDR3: TGTGCCAGCAGGACAGGGCAGAACACCGGGGAGCTGTTTTTT.